This note documents a single T cell receptor beta chain sequence. What it binds is not known. Amplification used 60 Vbeta primers and 13 Jbeta primers. Sequencing used immunoSEQ multiplex PCR; TCRdb keeps in-frame clones, though not all of them. The profile shows 110,000 to 150,000 clones, 70% of them singletons. Unmatched junction bases numbered 7, after V lost 4 bases and J lost 7 bases. The CDR3 has 15 amino acids. CDR1 and CDR2 from the germline V gene are SGHNT and YYREEE (reference sequence). The sample originates from a study of cytomegalovirus exposure and HLA in healthy donors. Broader study findings: When a later analysis compared HLA-associated TCR beta chains with equally common others, the HLA-associated chains turned out to be more clonally expanded and to have lower generation probabilities. The HLA-A and HLA-B alleles of most subjects were reportedly predicted accurately from TCR beta sequences.

Donors counted as nominally healthy when sampled, yet unrecorded immune exposures were likely. Sequenced material: PBMCs. The chain couples TRBV5-4 to TRBJ2-1; TRBD2 matches at 11 bases. The receptor was derived from a woman younger than 45 in good health and CMV-seronegative. The CDR3 DNA follows: TGTGCCAGCAGCATAACTAGCGGGAGCCGGAATGAGCAGTTCTTC. Amino acids: CASSITSGSRNEQFF. Full variable domain (rest looked up from reference TRBV5-4 and TRBJ2-1): ETGVTQSPTHLIKTRGQQVTLRCSSQSGHNTVSWYQQALGQGPQFIFQYYREEENGRGNFPPRFSGLQFPNYSSELNVNALELDDSALYLCASSITSGSRNEQFFGPGTRLTVL.